Below, one T cell receptor (beta chain) is given with its context. Each CDR3 protein gets one entry after TCRdb re-called the RACE reads with MiXCR. The sample holds fewer than 150,000 distinct CDR3 sequences; about 13% are singletons and the top ten take 2.8%. This sample was included in a study of human T cells and chemical hapten exposure. Time point here: pre-sensitization, week 0. Treatment: therapeutic diphenylcyclopropenone sensitization with weekly scalp DPC. Germline CDR1 is SQVTM and CDR2 is ANQGSEA. The CDR3 has 14 amino acids. Deletions cut 6 bases from V and 4 bases from J, with 18 bases between.

This sequence joins TRBV29-1 and TRBJ1-2; maybe TRBD1 (5 bases). The TCR comes from a woman under 30 with alopecia areata. Some clones in this sample may be carry-over from other donors' samples. The source material was whole blood, sampled in connection with sensitization to the hapten diphenylcyclopropenone (DPC). CDR3 bases: TGCAGCGTCTGGGACTCCCTGGGAATCTATGGCTACACCTTC. Its protein is CSVWDSLGIYGYTF.